This T cell receptor (beta chain) was recorded in a study of OX40 agonist ivuxolimab in advanced cancers. In the study overall: Every patient in dose escalation had hepatocellular carcinoma, melanoma, renal cell or head and neck cancer. Subjects had a mean age of about 60 years, with a range of 23 to 79; more than 75% were male. Regarding the study as a whole: At 0.1 to 3.0 mg/kg, CD4+ and CD8+ blood T cells expanded clonally by week 6.

Profiling relied on immunoSEQ multiplex PCR, and the TCRdb table lists in-frame clones only, not all of them. This table has 15,000 to 20,000 clones, approximately 85% appearing once. The germline V gene has CDR1 SGDLS and CDR2 YYNGEE. V gave up 3 bases and J gave up 2 bases, with 12 bases separating them. CDR3 length: 14 residues. Remarks on this clone: As yet, its antigen is unknown.

This TCR was sampled from an adult with an advanced solid tumor such as melanoma, head and neck, liver or kidney cancer. The chain is built from TRBV9 and TRBJ2-7; perhaps TRBD2 as D (6 bases). This specimen consisted of CD4+ or CD8+ T cells sorted from blood, obtained in a trial of the OX40 agonist ivuxolimab. CDR3 sequence: CASSAGGNAYEQYF. CDR3 coding DNA: TGTGCCAGCAGCGCCGGGGGAAACGCCTACGAGCAGTACTTC.